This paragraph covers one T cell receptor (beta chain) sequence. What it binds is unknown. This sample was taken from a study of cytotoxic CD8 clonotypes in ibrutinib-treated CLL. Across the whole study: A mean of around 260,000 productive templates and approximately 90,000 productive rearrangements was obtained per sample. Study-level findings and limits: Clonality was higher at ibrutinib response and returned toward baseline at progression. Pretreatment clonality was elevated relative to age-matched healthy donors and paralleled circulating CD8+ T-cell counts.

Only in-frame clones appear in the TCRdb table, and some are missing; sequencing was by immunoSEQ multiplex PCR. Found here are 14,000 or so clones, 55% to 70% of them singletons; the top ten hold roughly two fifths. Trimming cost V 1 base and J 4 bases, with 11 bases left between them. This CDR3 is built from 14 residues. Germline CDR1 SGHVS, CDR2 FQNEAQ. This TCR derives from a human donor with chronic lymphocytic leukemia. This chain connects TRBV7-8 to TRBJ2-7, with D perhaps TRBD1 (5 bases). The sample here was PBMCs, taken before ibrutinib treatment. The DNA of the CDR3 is TGTGCCAGCAGCTTAGGCCCAGGGTTATACGAGCAGTACTTC. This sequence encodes CASSLGPGLYEQYF.